A single sample gave rise to the 8 T cell receptor beta chains below, sequenced in a study of cytomegalovirus exposure and HLA in healthy donors. The PCR used 60 Vbeta and 13 Jbeta primers. TCRdb's table, derived via immunoSEQ multiplex PCR, lists solely in-frame clones and lacks some. Of about 280,000 clones listed, approximately 90% are singletons. The sequenced sample consisted of PBMCs. These receptors were obtained from a woman aged 18-29 years in good health and CMV-seronegative.

The chain joins TRBV7-9 to TRBJ1-3; D is possibly TRBD1 (5 bases). Trimming stripped 2 bases from V and 0 bases from J, with 11 bases between. The CDR3 runs to 16 residues. Germline CDR1 reads SEHNR; CDR2 reads FQNEAQ (reference sequence). In nucleotides, the CDR3 is TGTGCCAGCAGCTTAATCACAGGCTACTCTGGAAACACCATATATTTT. The encoded protein is CASSLITGYSGNTIYF. The full variable domain, in which reference TRBV7-9 and TRBJ1-3 provide the parts outside the CDR3, is DTGVSQNPRHKITKRGQNVTFRCDPISEHNRLYWYRQTLGQGPEFLTYFQNEAQLEKSRLLSDRFSAERPKGSFSTLEIQRTEQGDSAMYLCASSLITGYSGNTIYFGEGSWLTVV.

This clone occurred once. This chain links TRBV27 with TRBJ2-3; maybe TRBD2 (5 bases). Trimming removed 4 bases at V and 3 bases at J, with 8 bases between. The CDR3 totals 13 residues. CDR1 and CDR2 (germline): MNHEY, SMNVEV (reference sequence). CDR3 DNA: TGTGCCAGCAGTTCCGGACTTACAGATACGCAGTATTTT. Residues: CASSSGLTDTQYF.

On this clone itself: This specimen includes other DNA sequences encoding the same CDR3. V is TRBV9 and J is TRBJ2-3; weak D call: TRBD2 (5 bases). This CDR3 is 14 amino acids long. Trimming removed 0 bases from V and 2 bases from J, with 7 bases in between. Germline CDR1 is SGDLS and CDR2 is YYNGEE. The CDR3 loop is CASSVEGDTDTQYF. DNA for the CDR3: TGTGCCAGCAGCGTAGAGGGAGACACAGATACGCAGTATTTT.

The chain combines TRBV2 with TRBJ2-1, with 7 bases matching TRBD1. The CDR3 is 16 amino acids. Trimming took 6 bases from V and 1 from J; bases not matched to a gene: 9. Germline V CDR1 and CDR2: SNHLY, FYNNEI. The CDR3 is CASSDRDIRSYNEQFF. Written as DNA, the CDR3 is TGTGCCAGCAGCGACAGGGACATCCGATCCTACAATGAGCAGTTCTTC.

This chain uses TRBV5-4 with TRBJ1-1; D is unclear. The germline V gene encodes CDR1 SGHNT and CDR2 YYREEE (reference sequence). CDR3 length: 13 amino acids. The ends were cut back, 4 bases at V and 2 bases at J, with 9 bases in the middle. CDR3 region: CASSPAVNTEAFF. The CDR3 DNA is TGTGCCAGCAGCCCGGCGGTCAACACTGAAGCTTTCTTT. Looking up the rest from reference TRBV5-4 and TRBJ1-1 gives the full variable domain: ETGVTQSPTHLIKTRGQQVTLRCSSQSGHNTVSWYQQALGQGPQFIFQYYREEENGRGNFPPRFSGLQFPNYSSELNVNALELDDSALYLCASSPAVNTEAFFGQGTRLTVV.

This clone was seen only a few times. The chain carries TRBV4-1 and TRBJ2-2; D is unresolved. The V end was cut by 4 bases, the J end by 3 bases, with 12 bases between. CDR3 length: 15 amino acids. Germline V lookup: CDR1 MGHRA, CDR2 YSYEKL. Written as DNA, the CDR3 is TGCGCCAGCAGCCCGCCCCTGAGTCACACCGGGGAGCTGTTTTTT. Translation: CASSPPLSHTGELFF.

V gene TRBV5-1 combines with J gene TRBJ2-2; D gene unclear. CDR1 and CDR2 from the germline V gene are SGHRS and YFSETQ. The CDR3 has 17 residues. V dropped 3 bases and J dropped 2 bases, with 17 bases sitting between them. This chain's CDR3 is CASSSPILTLNTGELFF. CDR3 sequence (DNA): TGCGCCAGCAGCTCACCGATACTGACACTCAACACCGGGGAGCTGTTTTTT. Full variable domain (missing parts from reference TRBV5-1 and TRBJ2-2): KAGVTQTPRYLIKTRGQQVTLSCSPISGHRSVSWYQQTPGQGLQFLFEYFSETQRNKGNFPGRFSGRQFSNSRSEMNVSTLELGDSALYLCASSSPILTLNTGELFFGEGSRLTVL.

V and J are TRBV29-1 and TRBJ2-1; TRBD2 is a possible D gene (5 bases). The V gene's germline CDR1 is SQVTM and CDR2 ANQGSEA. Trimming left V 4 bases short and J 5 bases short, with 12 bases between. CDR3 length equals 13 residues. CDR3 bases: TGCAGCGTTGGTGGACTCTACAACAATGAGCAGTTCTTC. As protein: CSVGGLYNNEQFF.